This T cell receptor (beta chain) originates from a study of T cell repertoires in cytomegalovirus infection. Overall study results and limits: Adding up the frequency of public TCR beta families identified people who carried CMV plus the relevant HLA.

This clonotype has a single count. Its antigen is currently unknown. Per the germline V gene, CDR1 is MNHEY and CDR2 is SVGAGI. The CDR3 runs to 12 residues. V lost 6 bases to trimming and J lost 14 bases, with 16 bases between them. TCRdb re-called the reads through MiXCR, storing one row per CDR3 protein. The sample gives about 270,000 distinct CDR3 sequences, roughly a fifth of which show up once; about 21% is in the top ten. Sequencing was performed on cultured PBMCs, taken from culture after CMV antigen stimulation. The clonotype was recovered from a human donor in good health (CMV status not recorded). Some clones in this sample may be carry-over from other donors' samples. This rearrangement joins TRBV6-5 to TRBJ1-4; maybe TRBD1 (5 bases). The CDR3 protein is CASSSGTRMLFF. CDR3 in DNA: TGTGCCAGCAGCTCCGGGACTCGGATGCTGTTTTTT.